The clone carrying this T cell receptor (beta chain) was counted once. The sample belongs to a study of blood T cell repertoires in COVID-19. On the study more broadly: Samples of COVID-19 (acute and convalescent) were obtained from the United States, Italy and Spain. The analysed material was cDNA or gDNA that came from T cells, B-cell-depleted T cells, or PBMCs.

Participants spanned ages about 18 to 95 years and resided in roughly 22 US areas. Each participant's cohort was designated according to participant-reported clinical history. Measured with immunoSEQ multiplex PCR; TCRdb has only the in-frame clones, and not every one. The sample lists 300,000 to 450,000 clones; about 90% were seen once. The CDR3 loop spans 15 amino acids. Germline values: CDR1 SEHNR, CDR2 FQNEAQ (reference sequence). The ends were cut back, 5 bases at V and 0 bases at J, with 11 bases in the middle. V gene TRBV7-9 combines with J gene TRBJ2-1; D is perhaps TRBD1 (6 bases). Sample: PBMCs or T cells enriched from blood (not recorded which). The origin of this receptor is a man aged 30 to 45 who had recovered from COVID-19. This CDR3 reads CASSQGHGSYNEQFF. In DNA, the CDR3 is TGTGCCAGCAGCCAGGGGCACGGCTCCTACAATGAGCAGTTCTTC.